This record concerns one T cell receptor (beta chain) sequence. This entry belongs to a study of blood T cell repertoires in COVID-19. Study overall: Samples of COVID-19 (acute and convalescent) were obtained from the United States, Italy and Spain. PBMCs, B-cell-depleted T cells, or T cells provided the cDNA or gDNA that made up the material.

Study processing details: Estimation of nucleated cell counts relied on the amplification of reference gene primers. This table comes from immunoSEQ multiplex PCR, and its TCRdb copy is limited to in-frame clones, with some not included. V, J and clone size derive from that table, while D and trimming were established from the DNA sequence. The sample carries approximately 270,000 clones, 84% recorded once. Germline CDR1 is MNHEY and CDR2 is SVGAGI. Trimming took 2 bases from V and 7 from J, leaving 11 bases between them. The CDR3 covers 14 residues. This receptor was taken from a person aged 65 to 85 with COVID-19, enrolled during active disease. The specimen was peripheral blood. The chain joins TRBV6-5 to TRBJ2-2; TRBD1 is a possible D gene (5 bases). The CDR3 sequence is CASSYGQGDGELFF. CDR3 DNA: TGTGCCAGCAGTTACGGGCAGGGTGACGGGGAGCTGTTTTTT.